This TCR beta chain was documented in a study of regulatory T cells in long-lasting Graves disease. Findings and limits, study-wide: TRBV28, TRBJ1-2 and TRBJ2-5 emerged as the favored segments in persistent disease.

This CDR3 is built from 17 residues. Trimming pared 4 bases from V and 0 bases from J, leaving 18 bases between. Germline CDR1 SGHNT, CDR2 YENEEA. CDR3 regions were amplified by Arm-PCR using iRepertoire HTBI primers to build TCR beta libraries. TCRdb recomputed calls from the multiplex PCR reads with MiXCR, one row per CDR3 protein. The data contain hundreds of thousands of distinct CDR3 sequences, about a sixth of them singletons. Time point given: newly diagnosed GD, antithyroid drugs for less than 3 months. TCR sequences were obtained from RNA taken from PBMCs. This clonotype was picked up many times. Its specificity is unknown. Separately, the same data were catalogued under a study of T cells in Graves' hyperthyroidism and ophthalmopathy.

The clonotype comes from a man aged 35 to 55 with Graves disease. The genes are TRBV11-3 and TRBJ1-1; D call uncertain. The specimen was peripheral blood mononuclear cells (PBMCs), collected at new diagnosis, from a patient treated with antithyroid drugs. CDR3 bases: TGTGCCAGCAGCTCCTCTTCCATGACACTCATGAACACTGAAGCTTTCTTT. Its translation: CASSSSSMTLMNTEAFF.